This is a list of T cell receptor beta chains from one sample in a study of T cell responses to AZD1222 COVID-19 vaccine. The table came from immunoSEQ multiplex PCR; TCRdb's copy has only in-frame clones and leaves some out. The profile shows 120,000 or so clones, around 80% of them singletons. Sequencing used peripheral blood, obtained 28 days after the second AZD1222 dose. These receptor sequences come from an adult who received the AZD1222 COVID-19 vaccine. CDR3s include the opening cysteine and the closing phenylalanine or tryptophan. The D gene is left open where the match is weak. Clone size is stated in some rows and not others, as once, few, many or a class when expanded.

.,TRBJ1-2,TRBV5-4,.,TGTGCCAGCAGCCACCCGGGGGAGGGGGGTGGCTATGGCTACACCTTC,CASSHPGEGGGYGYTF
.,TRBJ1-2,TRBV19,.,TGTGCCAGTAGTATTGGGGACGTCTATGGCTACACCTTC,CASSIGDVYGYTF
.,TRBJ1-1,TRBV7-3,.,TGTGCCAGCAGCTTCGGCTCACGGGACACTGAAGCTTTCTTT,CASSFGSRDTEAFF
.,TRBJ2-1,TRBV7-2,TRBD2,TGTGCCAGCAGCTCGTCCGGGGGGGAGCAGTTCTTC,CASSSSGGEQFF
.,TRBJ2-1,TRBV6-5,TRBD1,TGTGCCAGCAGGGCCCCGGCAGGGGGCAATGAGCAGTTCTTC,CASRAPAGGNEQFF
few,TRBJ2-7,TRBV6-5,.,TGTGCCAGCAGGGAGCTGACCGGAGGGGGGACCGAGCAGTACTTC,CASRELTGGGTEQYF
.,TRBJ2-3,TRBV5-4,TRBD1,TGTGCCAGCAGCCCAGGGGGAAAAAGGCAAGATACGCAGTATTTT,CASSPGGKRQDTQYF
.,TRBJ2-5,TRBV11-2,.,TGTGCCAGCAGCTTCCCCGTCCCCCGGGAGACCCAGTACTTC,CASSFPVPRETQYF
once,TRBJ1-1,TRBV5-1,.,TGCGCCAGCAGCAGGGGAGGCCAGGGAAGACCTGAAGCTTTCTTT,CASSRGGQGRPEAFF
.,TRBJ2-7,TRBV10-3,.,TGTGCCATCAGTGGGCTTTTTACCTACGAGCAGTACTTC,CAISGLFTYEQYF
few,TRBJ1-2,TRBV28,.,TGTGCCAGCAGCTTTACAAGGGACTATGGCTACACCTTC,CASSFTRDYGYTF
.,TRBJ2-7,TRBV5-6,.,TGTGCCAGCAGCGGGAACGAGGGCGAGCAGTACTTC,CASSGNEGEQYF
.,TRBJ2-1,TRBV19,.,TGTGCCAGTAGTATTTCTAGAGGCAATGAGCAGTTCTTC,CASSISRGNEQFF
once,TRBJ2-5,TRBV10-2,.,TGCGCCAGCAAGTCATTGGGGCTTGTGGAGACCCAGTACTTC,CASKSLGLVETQYF
.,TRBJ1-2,TRBV5-1,.,TGCGCCAGCAGCTTGGACTTGGGAAATGGCTACACCTTC,CASSLDLGNGYTF
.,TRBJ2-7,TRBV5-6,.,TGTGCCAGCAGCTTGGACCAGTTCTACGAGCAGTACTTC,CASSLDQFYEQYF
.,TRBJ2-7,TRBV2,.,TGTGCCAGCAGTTCCCGGGGGAGTTACGAGCAGTACTTC,CASSSRGSYEQYF
few,TRBJ2-1,TRBV15,TRBD1,TGTGCCACCAGCAGGGGGGACAGGGGGCGGAATGAGCAGTTCTTC,CATSRGDRGRNEQFF
.,TRBJ2-2,TRBV7-6,.,TGTGCCAGCAGCCCTCTTATATCCACCGGGGAGCTGTTTTTT,CASSPLISTGELFF
once,TRBJ2-1,TRBV5-1,TRBD2,TGCGCCAGCAGCTTGAGCCTAGCGGGGCTCAATGAGCAGTTCTTC,CASSLSLAGLNEQFF
.,TRBJ2-1,TRBV9,.,TGTGCCAGCAGCGTAGCGGGAACAAACAATGAGCAGTTCTTC,CASSVAGTNNEQFF
.,TRBJ1-2,TRBV6-5,.,TGTGCCAGCAGGTCATTAGGAGCTGACGGCTACACCTTC,CASRSLGADGYTF
.,TRBJ1-6,TRBV7-2,.,TGTGCCAGCAGGGGATCCCCCGGCGATAATTCACCCCTCCACTTT,CASRGSPGDNSPLHF
.,TRBJ2-1,TRBV10-3,.,TGTGCCTCCGGGAACAACAATGAGCAGTTCTTC,CASGNNNEQFF
.,TRBJ1-1,TRBV14,TRBD1,TGTGCCAGCAGCCAAGATAGGGAGGCGGGACAGCCTAACACTGAAGCTTTCTTT,CASSQDREAGQPNTEAFF
.,TRBJ2-1,TRBV11-2,.,TGTGCCAGCAGCTTCATTAGCGGAACTTCCTACAATGAGCAGTTCTTC,CASSFISGTSYNEQFF
.,TRBJ1-1,TRBV4-1,.,TGCGCCAGCAGCCAGGCCCCCTGGGCCAGGGGCGGCACTGAAGCTTTCTTT,CASSQAPWARGGTEAFF
.,TRBJ1-5,TRBV28,.,TGTGCCAGCAGTTTAACCGGACTCGGGAATCAGCCCCAGCATTTT,CASSLTGLGNQPQHF
.,TRBJ1-2,TRBV13,TRBD1,TGTGCCAGCAGCACCGACAGGGGTTCGATAGGGGGCTACACCTTC,CASSTDRGSIGGYTF
.,TRBJ2-7,TRBV19,TRBD1,TGTGCCAGTAGTAATAGATCCACAGGGGGCGTCGAGCAGTACTTC,CASSNRSTGGVEQYF
.,TRBJ1-5,TRBV19,.,TGTGCCAGTAGTAGGGGCTATTATAGCAATCAGCCCCAGCATTTT,CASSRGYYSNQPQHF
once,TRBJ2-1,TRBV7-2,.,TGTGCCAGCAGCTTAGTAAGGGTCGAGCAGTTCTTC,CASSLVRVEQFF
.,TRBJ1-2,TRBV14,.,TGTGCCAGCAGCCAACGGGACGGAACCTATGGCTACACCTTC,CASSQRDGTYGYTF
few,TRBJ1-6,TRBV6-5,.,TGTGCCAGCAGTTTTGGCCAGGGAAATTCACCCCTCCACTTT,CASSFGQGNSPLHF
.,TRBJ1-1,TRBV7-7,.,TGTGCTAGCAGCTTAGGCAGGAACACTGAAGCTTTCTTT,CASSLGRNTEAFF
.,TRBJ1-5,TRBV5-6,.,TGTGCCAGCAGCTTGGCCGGCTCTCAGCCCCAGCATTTT,CASSLAGSQPQHF